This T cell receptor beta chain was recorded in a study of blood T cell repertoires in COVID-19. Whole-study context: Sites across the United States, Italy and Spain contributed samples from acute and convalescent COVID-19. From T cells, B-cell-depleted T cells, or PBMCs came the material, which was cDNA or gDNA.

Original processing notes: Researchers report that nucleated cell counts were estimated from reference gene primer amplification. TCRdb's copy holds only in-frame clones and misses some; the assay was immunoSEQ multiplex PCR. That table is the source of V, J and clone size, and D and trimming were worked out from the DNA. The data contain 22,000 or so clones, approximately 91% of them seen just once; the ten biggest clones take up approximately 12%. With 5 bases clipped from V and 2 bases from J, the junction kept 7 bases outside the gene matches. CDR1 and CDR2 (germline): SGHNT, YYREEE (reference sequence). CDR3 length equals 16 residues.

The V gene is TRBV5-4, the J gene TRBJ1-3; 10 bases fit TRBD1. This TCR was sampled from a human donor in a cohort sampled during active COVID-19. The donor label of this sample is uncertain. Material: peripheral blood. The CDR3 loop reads CASSRQGAATGNTIYF. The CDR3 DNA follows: TGTGCCAGCAGTAGACAGGGGGCGGCCACTGGAAACACCATATATTTT.